This T cell receptor (beta chain) was retrieved from a study of T cells in Graves' hyperthyroidism and ophthalmopathy. Amplified TCR beta CDR3 regions derived from RNA transcripts. HTBI primers were employed in a first-round RT-PCR of the TCR CDR3. TCRdb processed the multiplex PCR reads anew with MiXCR; each CDR3 protein has one entry. The sample carries around 420,000 distinct CDR3 sequences, approximately 14% recorded once. J lost 7 bases, V lost 1 base, and 7 bases had no gene match. This CDR3 spans 14 amino acids. Germline assignment: CDR1 SGHRS and CDR2 YFSETQ. The receptor comes from a woman between 18 and 29 years old with Graves' hyperthyroidism. Material for sequencing was blood. The chain employs TRBV5-1 and TRBJ2-7, with TRBD2 matching over 8 bases. The CDR3 DNA sequence: TGCGCCAGCAGCTTGCAGCGGGAGAGTGATGAGCAGTACTTC. This translates into CASSLQRESDEQYF.